The 10 T cell receptor beta chains listed next were all sequenced from one sample in a study of blood T cell repertoires in COVID-19. Using immunoSEQ multiplex PCR, the repertoire was profiled, and TCRdb retains in-frame clones only, with some absent. The sample gives 150,000 to 200,000 clones, roughly 86% of which show up once; more than 3% is in the top ten. Sequencing was performed on peripheral blood. The receptor source for this set is a man between 65 and 85 years old with acute or convalescent COVID-19.

The gene calls are TRBV2 and TRBJ2-7; tentative D call: TRBD2 (5 bases). This CDR3 has 13 residues. CDR1 is SNHLY, CDR2 FYNNEI, per germline. Trimming left V 9 bases short and J 4 bases short, with 16 bases between. The chain's CDR3 is CARLTPGRYEQYF. The CDR3 DNA reads as TGTGCCAGGCTGACACCTGGGAGATACGAGCAGTACTTC.

The V call is TRBV5-1, the J call TRBJ1-2; D might be TRBD1 (6 bases). V was pared by 4 bases and J by 5 bases, with 15 bases between. The CDR3 contains 14 residues. Germline-derived CDR1 and CDR2 are SGHRS and YFSETQ. The CDR3 reads CASSVTGTLYGYTF. In nucleotides, the CDR3 is TGCGCCAGCAGCGTCACAGGGACCTTATATGGCTACACCTTC.

Here the CDR3 reads CASSLRQGSSYEQYF. CDR3 sequence (DNA): TGTGCCAGCAGCTTGCGGCAGGGGAGCTCCTACGAGCAGTACTTC. The J gene is TRBJ2-7, the V gene TRBV7-6; D possibly corresponds to TRBD1 (6 bases). Germline values: CDR1 SGHVS, CDR2 FNYEAQ. This CDR3 has 15 amino acids. Trimming pared 3 bases from V and 0 bases from J, leaving 12 bases between. Full variable domain (outside the CDR3, taken from reference TRBV7-6 and TRBJ2-7): GAGVSQSPRYKVTKRGQDVALRCDPISGHVSLYWYRQALGQGPEFLTYFNYEAQQDKSGLPNDRFSAERPEGSISTLTIQRTEQRDSAMYRCASSLRQGSSYEQYFGPGTRLTVT.

V and J are TRBV27 and TRBJ2-7, with D perhaps TRBD1 (5 bases). This CDR3 is 16 amino acids long. The V gene's germline CDR1 is MNHEY and CDR2 SMNVEV (reference sequence). Trimming took off 8 bases at V and 0 bases at J, with 20 bases between the two ends. In nucleotides, the CDR3 is TGTGCCAGCCCACACTCACTGACAGCATACTCCTACGAGCAGTACTTC. This translates into CASPHSLTAYSYEQYF.

The rearrangement joins TRBV27 to TRBJ1-4, with D uncertain. Germline V CDR1 and CDR2: MNHEY, SMNVEV (reference sequence). Trimming removed 3 bases from V and 7 bases from J, with 21 bases in between. This CDR3 comprises 17 residues. The CDR3 reads CASSLTQSGISGEKLFF. Written as DNA, the CDR3 is TGTGCCAGCAGTTTGACACAATCCGGGATAAGTGGTGAAAAACTGTTTTTT. Filled out from reference TRBV27 and TRBJ1-4, the complete variable domain reads EAQVTQNPRYLITVTGKKLTVTCSQNMNHEYMSWYRQDPGLGLRQIYYSMNVEVTDKGDVPEGYKVSRKEKRNFPLILESPSPNQTSLYFCASSLTQSGISGEKLFFGSGTQLSVL.

The chain employs TRBV10-3 and TRBJ2-3, with 7 bases aligning to TRBD2. Per germline, CDR1 ENHRY and CDR2 SYGVKD. Losses at the gene ends were 6 bases for V and 2 bases for J; bases not matched to a gene: 2. This CDR3 has 13 amino acids. The CDR3 is CAISLAVTDTQYF. The CDR3 nucleotides are TGTGCCATCAGCCTAGCGGTCACAGATACGCAGTATTTT.

The rearrangement uses TRBV5-8 and TRBJ2-4; D may be TRBD2 (6 bases). This CDR3 contains 18 residues. Germline V CDR1 and CDR2: SGHTS, YDEGEE. V was trimmed by 0 bases and J by 0 bases, leaving 16 bases between them. CDR3 sequence reads: CASSLEFGGRKAKNIQYF. CDR3 nucleotide sequence: TGTGCCAGCAGCTTGGAGTTCGGGGGACGAAAAGCCAAAAACATTCAGTACTTC.

This clone was detected once. The chain links TRBV4-3 to TRBJ2-5; tentative D call: TRBD2 (7 bases). CDR3 length: 16 residues. Germline V gene sequence: CDR1 LGHNA, CDR2 YSLEER. V was trimmed by 4 bases and J by 5 bases, leaving 20 bases between them. Here the CDR3 DNA reads TGCGCCAGCAGCCCCTGGAGAGGGGGGGGCGGGGAGACCCAGTACTTC. Translated: CASSPWRGGGGETQYF.

The sample holds one count of this clone. The chain couples TRBV7-2 to TRBJ2-5, with D hard to call. V lost 5 bases, J lost 3 bases, and 10 bases lay in between. Germline V gene lookup returns CDR1 SGHTA and CDR2 FQGNSA. The CDR3 runs 13 residues. In DNA form, the CDR3 reads TGTGCCAGCAGCCTGGCCAGAAAAGAGACCCAGTACTTC. Translating gives CASSLARKETQYF. The whole variable domain, remainder taken from reference TRBV7-2 and TRBJ2-5, is GAGVSQSPSNKVTEKGKDVELRCDPISGHTALYWYRQSLGQGLEFLIYFQGNSAPDKSGLPSDRFSAERTGGSVSTLTIQRTQQEDSAVYLCASSLARKETQYFGPGTRLLVL.

The genes are TRBV10-3 and TRBJ2-1; 10 nucleotides line up with TRBD2. J lost 5 bases, V lost 7 bases, and 8 bases had no gene match. The CDR3 runs 15 residues. Germline V gene sequence: CDR1 ENHRY, CDR2 SYGVKD. The CDR3 protein is CAIKNQGLADNEQFF. The CDR3 DNA reads as TGTGCCATCAAAAATCAAGGACTAGCGGACAATGAGCAGTTCTTC.